This T cell receptor beta chain appears in the sequencing data of a study of sequential checkpoint blockade in melanoma. Overall study context: Maintenance nivolumab came after either treatment sequence.

This clone was seen a few times. Described treatment: randomized to nivolumab then ipilimumab (arm A) or the reverse (arm B). DNA-damaging chemotherapy had not been given to any patient beforehand. Live CD3+CD8+ CD19− CD56− cells were sorted from PBMCs. Profiling relied on immunoSEQ multiplex PCR, and the TCRdb table lists in-frame clones only, not all of them. Here the sample spans around 10,000 clones, 73% being singletons. V lost 5 bases to trimming and J lost 7 bases; unmatched junction nucleotides: 5. CDR3 length: 13 amino acids. In germline, CDR1 is LNHDA, CDR2 SQIVND (reference sequence). The sequence was collected from a human donor with melanoma. This sample comprised CD8+ T cells sorted from blood (inferred from file names), obtained from a patient given nivolumab and ipilimumab in sequence. V usage is TRBV19 and J usage is TRBJ2-1, with 7 bases that match TRBD1. The CDR3 coding sequence is TGTGCCAGTAGTCGCCGGGACAGAAATGAGCAGTTCTTC. Translated, it gives CASSRRDRNEQFF. The complete variable domain, with remaining parts taken from reference TRBV19 and TRBJ2-1, reads DGGITQSPKYLFRKEGQNVTLSCEQNLNHDAMYWYRQDPGQGLRLIYYSQIVNDFQKGDIAEGYSVSREKKESFPLTVTSAQKNPTAFYLCASSRRDRNEQFFGPGTRLTVL.